This TCR beta chain was identified during a study of CD8 T cells in ankylosing spondylitis. TCR beta libraries were made by quantitative 5'-RACE with molecular barcodes. TCRdb recomputed calls from the 5' RACE reads with MiXCR, one row per CDR3 protein. The table includes roughly 120,000 distinct CDR3 sequences, approximately 13% detected once. This CDR3 comprises 23 residues. Looked up from germline, CDR1 is MDHEN and CDR2 is SYDVKM. The junction had 17 bases not matched to a gene; V was cut back by 4 bases and J by 0 bases. As for this clonotype: What it binds is not known.

Study outcomes and limitations: In the blood and synovial fluid of reactive arthritis, some motif variants had been previously reported.

The receptor's source is a female donor with ankylosing spondylitis or in good health (not recorded which). Material: blood, either unsorted or a sorted T cell fraction (not recorded which). The J gene is TRBJ2-6, the V gene TRBV28, with 14 nucleotides matching TRBD2. This CDR3 reads CASSSSLGLAGVLPRSGANVLTF. CDR3 coding DNA: TGTGCCAGCAGTTCCTCCTTGGGACTAGCGGGGGTACTGCCGCGCTCTGGGGCCAACGTCCTGACTTTC.